A selection of T cell receptor beta chains follows, all from one sample in a study of blood T cell repertoires in COVID-19. Clones were read by immunoSEQ multiplex PCR, and TCRdb kept only the in-frame ones, dropping some. Counted here are roughly 50,000 clones, roughly 84% occurring once; the ten biggest clones make up 12%. What was sequenced was peripheral blood. All receptors derive from a man aged 65-85 years with active COVID-19. Each CDR3 is given with its conserved first and last residue. A D gene is named only where the DNA matches it firmly.

J: TRBJ1-2; D: NA; V: TRBV10-3; CDR3: CAISESHRGNGYTF; DNA: TGTGCCATCAGTGAGTCGCATAGGGGGAATGGCTACACCTTC
J: TRBJ1-2; D: TRBD1; V: TRBV19; CDR3: CASSSGTGVKDGYTF; DNA: TGTGCCAGTAGCTCCGGAACAGGGGTCAAGGATGGCTACACCTTC
J: TRBJ1-6; D: TRBD1; V: TRBV5-4; CDR3: CASSPGTGQRVNSPLHF; DNA: TGTGCCAGCAGCCCAGGGACAGGGCAGCGGGTGAATTCACCCCTCCACTTT
J: TRBJ2-1; D: NA; V: TRBV29-1; CDR3: CSVDRTPGIGEQFF; DNA: TGCAGCGTGGATCGGACCCCCGGGATCGGTGAGCAGTTCTTC
J: TRBJ2-3; D: TRBD1; V: TRBV5-1; CDR3: CASTTGTGADTQYF; DNA: TGCGCCAGCACCACCGGGACAGGGGCAGATACGCAGTATTTT
J: TRBJ1-1; D: NA; V: TRBV14; CDR3: CASSPIRGTEAFF; DNA: TGTGCCAGCAGCCCCATCAGGGGCACTGAAGCTTTCTTT
J: TRBJ2-3; D: TRBD2; V: TRBV7-9; CDR3: CASTQRGGSDTQYF; DNA: TGTGCCAGCACCCAGCGGGGGGGCTCGGATACGCAGTATTTT
J: TRBJ2-7; D: TRBD1; V: TRBV4-3; CDR3: CASSQDLRQGAYEQYF; DNA: TGCGCCAGCAGCCAAGATCTTCGACAGGGGGCGTACGAGCAGTACTTC
J: TRBJ2-1; D: NA; V: TRBV6-6; CDR3: CASSFRDTSYNEQFF; DNA: TGTGCCAGCAGTTTCCGGGACACCTCCTACAATGAGCAGTTCTTC
J: TRBJ1-4; D: TRBD1; V: TRBV5-7; CDR3: CASSSPRQGPSNEKLFF; DNA: TGTGCCAGCAGCTCGCCCCGACAGGGTCCTAGTAATGAAAAACTGTTTTTT